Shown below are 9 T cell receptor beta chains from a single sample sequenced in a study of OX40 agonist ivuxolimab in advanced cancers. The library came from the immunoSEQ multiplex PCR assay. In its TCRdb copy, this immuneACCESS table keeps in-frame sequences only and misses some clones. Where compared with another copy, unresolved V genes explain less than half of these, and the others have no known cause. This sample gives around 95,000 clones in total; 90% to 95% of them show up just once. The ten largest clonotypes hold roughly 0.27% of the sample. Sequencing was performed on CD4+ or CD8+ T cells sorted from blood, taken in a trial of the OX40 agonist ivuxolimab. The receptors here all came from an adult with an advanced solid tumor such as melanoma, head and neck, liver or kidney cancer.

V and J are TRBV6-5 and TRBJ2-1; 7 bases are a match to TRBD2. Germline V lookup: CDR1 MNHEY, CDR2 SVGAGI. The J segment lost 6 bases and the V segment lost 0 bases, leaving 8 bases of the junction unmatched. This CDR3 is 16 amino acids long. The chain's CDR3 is CASSYSRAGLGNEQFF. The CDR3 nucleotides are TGTGCCAGCAGTTACTCACGAGCGGGATTGGGCAATGAGCAGTTCTTC.

CDR3 sequence (DNA): TGTGCCAGCAGTTTGCGCTTATTCTACGAGCAGTACGTC. It encodes CASSLRLFYEQYV. V and J are TRBV28 and TRBJ2-7; D unclear. CDR1 and CDR2 from the germline V gene are MDHEN and SYDVKM. The germline V and J ends were trimmed by 3 bases and 3 bases, with 9 bases remaining between them. This CDR3 region has 13 residues.

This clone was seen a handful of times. CDR3 loop: CASSPARPGDSPLHF. CDR3 DNA: TGCGCCAGCAGCCCAGCTCGTCCCGGGGATTCACCCCTCCACTTT. This chain uses TRBV4-1 with TRBJ1-6; D ambiguous. V was shortened by 4 bases and J by 8 bases, with 15 bases between the two germline ends. CDR3 length: 15 residues. Germline CDR1 is MGHRA and CDR2 is YSYEKL.

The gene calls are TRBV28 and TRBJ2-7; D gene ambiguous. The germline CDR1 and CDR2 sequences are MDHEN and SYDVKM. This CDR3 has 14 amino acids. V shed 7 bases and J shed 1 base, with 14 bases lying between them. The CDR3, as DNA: TGTGCCAGCACCACCCGAAGTTCGTCCTACGAGCAGTACTTC. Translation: CASTTRSSSYEQYF.

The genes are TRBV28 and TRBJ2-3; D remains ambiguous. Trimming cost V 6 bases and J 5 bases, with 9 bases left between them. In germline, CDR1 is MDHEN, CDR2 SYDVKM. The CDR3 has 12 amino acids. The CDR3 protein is CASSPLRDTQYF. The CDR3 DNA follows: TGTGCCAGCAGCCCCCTACGAGATACGCAGTATTTT.

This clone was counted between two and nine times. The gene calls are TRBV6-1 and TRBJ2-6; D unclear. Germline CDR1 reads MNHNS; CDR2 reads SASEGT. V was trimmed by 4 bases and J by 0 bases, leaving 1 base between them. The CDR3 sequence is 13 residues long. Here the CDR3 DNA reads TGTGCCAGCAGTGGCTCTGGGGCCAACGTCCTGACTTTC. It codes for CASSGSGANVLTF.

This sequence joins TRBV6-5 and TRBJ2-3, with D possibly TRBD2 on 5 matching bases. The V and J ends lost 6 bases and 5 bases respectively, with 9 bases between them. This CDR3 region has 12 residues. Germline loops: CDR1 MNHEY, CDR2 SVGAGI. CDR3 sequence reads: CASSQLGDTQYF. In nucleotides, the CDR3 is TGTGCCAGCAGCCAACTAGGAGATACGCAGTATTTT.

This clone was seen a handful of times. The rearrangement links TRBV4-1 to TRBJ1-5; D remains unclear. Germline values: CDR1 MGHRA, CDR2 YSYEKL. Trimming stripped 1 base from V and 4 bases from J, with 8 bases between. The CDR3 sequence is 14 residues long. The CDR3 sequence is CASSQVSINQPQHF. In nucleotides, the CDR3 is TGCGCCAGCAGCCAAGTCTCCATAAATCAGCCCCAGCATTTT.

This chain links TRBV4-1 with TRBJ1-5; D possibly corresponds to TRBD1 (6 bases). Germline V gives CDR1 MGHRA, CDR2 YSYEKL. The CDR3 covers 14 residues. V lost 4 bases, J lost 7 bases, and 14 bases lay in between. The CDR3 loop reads CASSPTGIGQPQHF. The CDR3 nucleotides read TGCGCCAGCAGCCCAACAGGGATCGGGCAGCCCCAGCATTTT.